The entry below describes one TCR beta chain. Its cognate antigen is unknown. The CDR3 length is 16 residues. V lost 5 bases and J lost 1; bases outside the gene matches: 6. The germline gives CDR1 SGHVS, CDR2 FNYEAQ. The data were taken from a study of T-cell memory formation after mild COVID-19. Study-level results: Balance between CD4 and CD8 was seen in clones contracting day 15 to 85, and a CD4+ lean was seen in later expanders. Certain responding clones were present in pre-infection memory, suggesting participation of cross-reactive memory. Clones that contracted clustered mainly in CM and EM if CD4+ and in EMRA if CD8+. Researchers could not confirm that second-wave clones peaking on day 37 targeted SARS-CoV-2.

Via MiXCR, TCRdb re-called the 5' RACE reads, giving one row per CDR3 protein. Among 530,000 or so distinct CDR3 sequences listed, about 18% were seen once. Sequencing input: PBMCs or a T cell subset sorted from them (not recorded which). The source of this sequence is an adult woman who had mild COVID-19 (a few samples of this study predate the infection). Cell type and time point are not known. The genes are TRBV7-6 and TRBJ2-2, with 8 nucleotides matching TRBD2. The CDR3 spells CASSPLGLVNTGELFF. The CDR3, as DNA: TGTGCCAGCAGCCCCTTGGGACTAGTGAACACCGGGGAGCTGTTTTTT.